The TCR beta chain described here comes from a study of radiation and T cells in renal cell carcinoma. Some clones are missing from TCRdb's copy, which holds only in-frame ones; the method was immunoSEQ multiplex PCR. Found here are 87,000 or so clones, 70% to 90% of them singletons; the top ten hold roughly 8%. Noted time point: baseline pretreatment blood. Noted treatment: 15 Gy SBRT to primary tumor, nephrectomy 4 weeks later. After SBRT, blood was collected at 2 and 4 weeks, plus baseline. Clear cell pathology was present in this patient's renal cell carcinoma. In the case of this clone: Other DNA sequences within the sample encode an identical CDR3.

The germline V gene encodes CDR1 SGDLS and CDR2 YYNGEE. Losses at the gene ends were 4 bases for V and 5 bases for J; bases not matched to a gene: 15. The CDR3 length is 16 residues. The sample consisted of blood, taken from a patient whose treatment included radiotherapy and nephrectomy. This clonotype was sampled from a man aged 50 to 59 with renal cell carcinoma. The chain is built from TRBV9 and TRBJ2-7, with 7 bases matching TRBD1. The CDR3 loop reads CASSTRGQSSINEQYF. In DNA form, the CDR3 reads TGTGCCAGCAGCACAAGGGGACAGTCTTCGATAAACGAGCAGTACTTC. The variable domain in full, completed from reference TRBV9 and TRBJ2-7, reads DSGVTQTPKHLITATGQRVTLRCSPRSGDLSVYWYQQSLDQGLQFLIQYYNGEERAKGNILERFSAQQFPDLHSELNLSSLELGDSALYFCASSTRGQSSINEQYFGPGTRLTVT.